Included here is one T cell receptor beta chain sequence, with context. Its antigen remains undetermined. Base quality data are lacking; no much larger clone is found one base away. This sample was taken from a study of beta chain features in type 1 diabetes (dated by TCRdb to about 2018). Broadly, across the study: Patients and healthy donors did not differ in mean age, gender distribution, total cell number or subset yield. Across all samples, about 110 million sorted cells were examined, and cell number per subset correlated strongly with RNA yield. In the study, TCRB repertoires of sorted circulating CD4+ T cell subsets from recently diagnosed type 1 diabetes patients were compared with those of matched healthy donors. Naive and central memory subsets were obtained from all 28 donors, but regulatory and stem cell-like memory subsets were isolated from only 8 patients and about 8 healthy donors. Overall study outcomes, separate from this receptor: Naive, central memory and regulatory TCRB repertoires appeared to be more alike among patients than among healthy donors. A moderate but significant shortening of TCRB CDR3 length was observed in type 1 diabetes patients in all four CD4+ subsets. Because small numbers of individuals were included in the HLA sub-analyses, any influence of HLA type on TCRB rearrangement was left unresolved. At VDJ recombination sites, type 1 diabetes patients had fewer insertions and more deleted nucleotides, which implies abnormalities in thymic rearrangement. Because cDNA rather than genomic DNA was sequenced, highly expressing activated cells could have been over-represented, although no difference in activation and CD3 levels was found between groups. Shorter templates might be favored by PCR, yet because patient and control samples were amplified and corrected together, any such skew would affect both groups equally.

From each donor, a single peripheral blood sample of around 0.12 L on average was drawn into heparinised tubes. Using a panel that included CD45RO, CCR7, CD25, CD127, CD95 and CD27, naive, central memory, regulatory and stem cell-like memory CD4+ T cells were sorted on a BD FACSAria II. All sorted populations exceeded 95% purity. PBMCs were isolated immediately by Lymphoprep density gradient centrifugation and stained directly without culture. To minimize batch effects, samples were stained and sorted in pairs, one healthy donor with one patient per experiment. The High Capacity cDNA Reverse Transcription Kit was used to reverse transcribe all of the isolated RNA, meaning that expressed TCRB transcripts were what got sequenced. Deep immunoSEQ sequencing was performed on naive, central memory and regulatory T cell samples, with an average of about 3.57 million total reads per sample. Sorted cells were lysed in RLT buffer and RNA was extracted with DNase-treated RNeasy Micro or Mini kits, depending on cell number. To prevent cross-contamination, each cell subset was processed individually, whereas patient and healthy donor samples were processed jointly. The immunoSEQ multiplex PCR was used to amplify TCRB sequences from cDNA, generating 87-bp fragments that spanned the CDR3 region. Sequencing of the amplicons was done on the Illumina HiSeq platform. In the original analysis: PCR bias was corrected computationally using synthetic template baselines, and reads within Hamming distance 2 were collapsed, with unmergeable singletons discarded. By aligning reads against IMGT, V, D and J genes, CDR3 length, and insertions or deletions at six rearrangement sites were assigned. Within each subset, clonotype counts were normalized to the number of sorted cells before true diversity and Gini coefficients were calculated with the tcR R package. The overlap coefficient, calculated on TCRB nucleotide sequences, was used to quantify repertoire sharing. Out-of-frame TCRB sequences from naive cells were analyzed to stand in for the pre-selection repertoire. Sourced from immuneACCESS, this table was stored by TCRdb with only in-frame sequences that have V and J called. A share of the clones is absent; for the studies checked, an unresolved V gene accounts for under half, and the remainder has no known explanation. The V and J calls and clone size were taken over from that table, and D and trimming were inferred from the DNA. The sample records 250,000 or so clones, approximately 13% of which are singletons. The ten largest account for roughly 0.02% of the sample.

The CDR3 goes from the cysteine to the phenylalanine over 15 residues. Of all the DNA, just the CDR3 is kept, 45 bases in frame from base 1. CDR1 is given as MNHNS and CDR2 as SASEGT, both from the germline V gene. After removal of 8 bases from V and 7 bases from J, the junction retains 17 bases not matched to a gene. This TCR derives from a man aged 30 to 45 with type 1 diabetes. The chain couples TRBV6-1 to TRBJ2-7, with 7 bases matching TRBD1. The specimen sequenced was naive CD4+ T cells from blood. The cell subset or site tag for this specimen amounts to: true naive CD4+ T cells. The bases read TGTGCCAGCGCCGGAGAGGGGACAGCCTACGAAGAGCAGTACTTC. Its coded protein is CASAGEGTAYEEQYF.